Listed here are 30 T cell receptor beta chains from one sample, sequenced in a study of T-cell memory formation after mild COVID-19. MiXCR was run by TCRdb on the 5' RACE reads, yielding one entry per CDR3 protein. The repertoire holds some 200,000 distinct CDR3 sequences, with over 7.5% as singletons. Sequenced sample: PBMCs or a T cell subset sorted from them (not recorded which). These receptors all stem from a man in his late teens or twenties who had mild COVID-19 (a few samples of this study predate the infection). Cell type and time point are not known.

This clonotype was observed a handful of times. V and J are TRBV10-3 and TRBJ2-5; a weak D match, TRBD1 (6 bases). V was cut by 2 bases and J by 6 bases, with 16 bases left in between. Per germline, CDR1 ENHRY and CDR2 SYGVKD. CDR3 length: 15 amino acids. This chain's CDR3 is CAISETGRRGQTQYF. For the CDR3, the DNA is TGTGCCATCAGTGAGACAGGGAGAAGAGGACAGACCCAGTACTTC.

This clonotype was detected a few times. The chain has TRBV30 and TRBJ1-2; 10 positions agree with TRBD1. The trim removed 5 bases at V and 5 bases at J, leaving 8 bases unmatched. Germline V CDR1 and CDR2: GTSNPN, SVGIG (reference sequence). This CDR3 is 14 amino acids long. CDR3: CAWGRDRGGYGYTF. DNA for the CDR3: TGTGCCTGGGGCCGGGACAGGGGAGGTTATGGCTACACCTTC.

The V gene is TRBV20-1, the J gene TRBJ2-1; the match to TRBD2 covers 11 bases. The CDR3 has 13 amino acids. Germline trimming cut 6 bases from V and 7 bases from J; bases unmatched to any gene: 5. Germline V gene data show CDR1 as DFQATT and CDR2 as SNEGSKA (reference sequence). CDR3 DNA sequence: TGCAGTGCCGTAGCGGGGGGGCGGAATGAGCAGTTCTTC. It encodes CSAVAGGRNEQFF.

A few counts support this clonotype. The rearrangement uses TRBV10-1 and TRBJ1-3; the D is unclear. CDR3 size: 15 residues. V was shortened by 2 bases and J by 0 bases, with 8 bases between the two germline ends. The germline gives CDR1 WNHNN, CDR2 SYGVQD (reference sequence). CDR3 in DNA: TGCGCCAGCAGTGAGGGCCGCGACTCTGGAAACACCATATATTTT. Translating gives CASSEGRDSGNTIYF.

This clonotype was picked up a small number of times. The CDR3 nucleotides read TGTGCCAGCAGTTCCTATGGGACAGGGAATCAGCCCCAGCATTTT. This gives the protein CASSSYGTGNQPQHF. The gene calls are TRBV6-2 or TRBV6-3 and TRBJ1-5; 9 nucleotides agree with TRBD1. The CDR3 contains 15 residues. Germline CDR1 MNHEY, CDR2 SVGEGT. V was pared by 4 bases and J by 4 bases, with 5 bases of the junction left unmatched.

This clonotype was counted between two and nine times. The V gene is TRBV20-1, the J gene TRBJ2-2; 7 bases map to TRBD2. Germline trimming cut 0 bases from V and 8 bases from J; bases unmatched to any gene: 12. CDR3 size: 16 residues. Looked up from germline, CDR1 is DFQATT and CDR2 is SNEGSKA (reference sequence). CDR3 sequence: CSARDPSGADKGELFF. The CDR3 nucleotides read TGCAGTGCTAGAGATCCCAGCGGGGCCGACAAAGGGGAGCTGTTTTTT.

To note about this clonotype: Given a much more abundant clone one base away, this may be a read error. The chain is built from TRBV27 and TRBJ2-1; 13 positions match TRBD2. Germline CDR1 reads MNHEY; CDR2 reads SMNVEV (reference sequence). This CDR3 is built from 13 residues. Here the CDR3 DNA reads TGTGCCAGCAGGACTAGCGGGGGGTCCCAGCATTTCTTC. Its translation: CASRTSGGSQHFF.

The chain carries TRBV6-2 or TRBV6-3 and TRBJ2-3; D might be TRBD1 (5 bases). The ends were cut back, 0 bases at V and 6 bases at J, with 16 bases in the middle. This CDR3 contains 16 residues. Germline V gene data show CDR1 as MNHEY and CDR2 as SVGEGT. The CDR3: CASSYSGSGAQDTQYF. CDR3 coding DNA: TGTGCCAGCAGTTACTCGGGCAGTGGGGCGCAGGATACGCAGTATTTT.

This chain connects TRBV5-1 to TRBJ2-1; TRBD1 or TRBD2 may be the D gene (5 bases each). The CDR3 has 14 amino acids. The germline gives CDR1 SGHRS, CDR2 YFSETQ. Trimming pared 1 base from V and 8 bases from J, leaving 13 bases between. CDR3 in DNA: TGCGCCAGCAGCTTGATGACACGGGACGATGAGCAGTTCTTC. The encoded protein is CASSLMTRDDEQFF.

This clonotype was observed a few times. The chain is built from TRBV4-3 and TRBJ1-2; D is unresolved. The CDR3 has 15 amino acids. Germline CDR1 and CDR2: LGHNA and YSLEER. Trimming pared 1 base from V and 4 bases from J, leaving 13 bases between. The DNA for the CDR3 is TGCGCCAGCAGCCAAGCCGCGGTTGCGAGCTATGGCTACACCTTC. This translates into CASSQAAVASYGYTF.

This clonotype was picked up many times. J is TRBJ1-5 and V is TRBV12-3 or TRBV12-4; TRBD1 aligns across 8 bases. This CDR3 contains 15 residues. Trimming cost V 5 bases and J 3 bases; bases outside gene matches: 6. The CDR3 DNA reads as TGTGCCAGCAGTCCGACAGGGGATCCCAATCAGCCCCAGCATTTT. It is translated as CASSPTGDPNQPQHF.

CDR3 in DNA: TGTGCCAGCAGCTTAGTCCTCGGTCAGCCCCAGCATTTT. This gives the protein CASSLVLGQPQHF. The J gene is TRBJ1-5, the V gene TRBV7-8, with D unresolved. The V end was cut by 1 base, the J end by 6 bases, with 7 bases between. CDR1 is SGHVS, CDR2 FQNEAQ, per germline. This CDR3 is 13 amino acids long.

This clonotype was picked up a small number of times. CDR3 loop: CASSQGTEETQYF. DNA of the CDR3: TGCGCCAGCAGCCAAGGGACAGAAGAGACCCAGTACTTC. The V gene is TRBV4-1, the J gene TRBJ2-5; possibly TRBD1 for D (6 bases). CDR1 MGHRA and CDR2 YSYEKL come from the germline V gene. The V end lost 1 base, the J end lost 3 bases, and 6 bases lay between the germline ends. CDR3 size: 13 residues.

The chain couples TRBV20-1 to TRBJ1-1, with no clear D. The CDR3 consists of 13 residues. Germline CDR1 is DFQATT and CDR2 is SNEGSKA (reference sequence). V was clipped by 3 bases and J by 7 bases, with 15 bases between them. The CDR3 reads CSASSISILEAFF. As DNA, the CDR3 is TGCAGTGCTAGTTCGATCAGTATACTTGAAGCTTTCTTT.

The chain recombines TRBV28 with TRBJ2-3, with D uncertain. V was trimmed by 6 bases and J by 6 bases, leaving 10 bases between them. From germline, CDR1 is MDHEN and CDR2 SYDVKM. This CDR3 region has 12 residues. In nucleotides, the CDR3 is TGTGCCAGCAGAAGCCTCCGGGATACGCAGTATTTT. Residues: CASRSLRDTQYF. The entire variable domain, with the rest obtained from reference TRBV28 and TRBJ2-3, is as follows: DVKVTQSSRYLVKRTGEKVFLECVQDMDHENMFWYRQDPGLGLRLIYFSYDVKMKEKGDIPEGYSVSREKKERFSLILESASTNQTSMYLCASRSLRDTQYFGPGTRLTVL.

This clonotype was seen many times. The chain combines TRBV5-1 with TRBJ1-1; D unresolved. This CDR3 spans 14 amino acids. Deletions cut 0 bases from V and 1 base from J, with 7 bases between. Germline V gene lookup returns CDR1 SGHRS and CDR2 YFSETQ. This chain's CDR3 is CASSLDSSNTEAFF. The CDR3 DNA follows: TGCGCCAGCAGCTTGGACAGCTCGAACACTGAAGCTTTCTTT. The complete variable domain, with remaining parts taken from reference TRBV5-1 and TRBJ1-1, reads KAGVTQTPRYLIKTRGQQVTLSCSPISGHRSVSWYQQTPGQGLQFLFEYFSETQRNKGNFPGRFSGRQFSNSRSEMNVSTLELGDSALYLCASSLDSSNTEAFFGQGTRLTVV.

This chain uses TRBV10-3 with TRBJ2-1; D is tentatively TRBD1 or TRBD2 (5 bases each). V gave up 0 bases and J gave up 7 bases, with 10 bases separating them. Per germline, CDR1 ENHRY and CDR2 SYGVKD. CDR3 length: 14 residues. The CDR3 here is CAISESGGRNEQFF. Here the CDR3 DNA reads TGTGCCATCAGTGAGTCTGGGGGTCGGAATGAGCAGTTCTTC.

This clonotype has ten or more counts. The chain uses TRBV9 and TRBJ2-1, with D perhaps matching TRBD1 or TRBD2 (5 bases each). V was clipped by 4 bases and J by 4 bases, with 12 bases between them. The length of the CDR3 is 14 residues. Germline CDR1 and CDR2: SGDLS and YYNGEE. The CDR3, as DNA: TGTGCCAGCAGCACGGGACCACGGTACAATGAGCAGTTCTTC. This gives the protein CASSTGPRYNEQFF. The full variable domain, in which reference TRBV9 and TRBJ2-1 provide the parts outside the CDR3, is DSGVTQTPKHLITATGQRVTLRCSPRSGDLSVYWYQQSLDQGLQFLIQYYNGEERAKGNILERFSAQQFPDLHSELNLSSLELGDSALYFCASSTGPRYNEQFFGPGTRLTVL.

The chain recombines TRBV5-4 with TRBJ2-5; TRBD1 aligns across 8 bases. V lost 4 bases, J lost 5 bases, and 10 bases stayed unmatched. This CDR3 is 15 amino acids long. CDR1 and CDR2 (germline): SGHNT, YYREEE (reference sequence). CDR3 sequence reads: CASSARDRSVETQYF. CDR3 DNA: TGTGCCAGCAGCGCGAGGGACAGGTCGGTGGAGACCCAGTACTTC.

The chain links TRBV5-1 to TRBJ1-3, with D uncertain. The length of the CDR3 is 14 residues. Germline V gives CDR1 SGHRS, CDR2 YFSETQ. V dropped 4 bases and J dropped 6 bases, with 14 bases sitting between them. CDR3 in DNA: TGCGCCAGCAGCCGGATCCCCGAGGAAAACACCATATATTTT. Translated, it gives CASSRIPEENTIYF.

This clonotype has only a few counts. The chain couples TRBV28 to TRBJ1-5, with D unclear. Trimming pared 3 bases from V and 0 bases from J, leaving 12 bases between. The CDR3 loop spans 16 amino acids. Germline V gives CDR1 MDHEN, CDR2 SYDVKM. Here the CDR3 DNA reads TGTGCCAGCAGTTTTCGGACGGTCTATAGCAATCAGCCCCAGCATTTT. Translating it yields CASSFRTVYSNQPQHF.

This clonotype appeared a few times. The CDR3 DNA is TGTGCCAGCTCACCCTCCCCGGGGACTGAAGCTTTCTTT. Amino acids: CASSPSPGTEAFF. The chain carries TRBV18 and TRBJ1-1; D ambiguous. The CDR3 has 13 amino acids. Germline assignment: CDR1 KGHSH and CDR2 LQKENI. The germline V and J ends were trimmed by 3 bases and 5 bases, with 10 bases remaining between them.

The table lists this clonotype with a few counts. The CDR3 nucleotides read TGTGCCAGCAGTTTCCTCCCGCTAGCGGGGGGGCGAGATACGCAGTATTTT. This codes for CASSFLPLAGGRDTQYF. The chain employs TRBV27 and TRBJ2-3; 12 nucleotides agree with TRBD2. This CDR3 comprises 17 residues. V trimming: 3 bases; J trimming: 5 bases; junction bases outside the gene matches: 9. Germline assignment: CDR1 MNHEY and CDR2 SMNVEV (reference sequence).

V gene TRBV11-2 combines with J gene TRBJ2-3; D remains ambiguous. The length of the CDR3 is 17 residues. Trimming took off 5 bases at V and 0 bases at J, with 18 bases between the two ends. Germline V gene data show CDR1 as SGHAT and CDR2 as FQNNGV. The CDR3 reads CASSPRVKTASTDTQYF. DNA of the CDR3: TGTGCCAGCAGCCCCCGGGTTAAAACCGCGAGCACAGATACGCAGTATTTT.

V and J are TRBV11-2 and TRBJ2-3; no clear D. The CDR3 has 13 amino acids. CDR1 is SGHAT, CDR2 FQNNGV, per germline. Deletions cut 5 bases from V and 8 bases from J, with 14 bases between. In DNA form, the CDR3 reads TGTGCCAGCAGCAACTTGGGTTGGGGTACGCAGTATTTT. Encoded protein: CASSNLGWGTQYF.

This clonotype was recorded a few times. This sequence joins TRBV12-3 or TRBV12-4 and TRBJ2-1, with unresolved D. The CDR3 has 13 amino acids. Trimming stripped 8 bases from V and 6 bases from J, with 14 bases between. CDR3 in DNA: TGTGCCAGCCTTTTGAGGAAGTTCAATGAGCAGTTCTTC. It specifies CASLLRKFNEQFF.

This clonotype was seen only a few times. CDR3: CASSRTGTGPDTQYF. CDR3 DNA: TGTGCCAGCAGCAGGACCGGGACAGGGCCAGATACGCAGTATTTT. V usage is TRBV5-5 and J usage is TRBJ2-3; 9 nucleotides match TRBD1. Germline V lookup: CDR1 SGHKS, CDR2 YYEKEE (reference sequence). This CDR3 is built from 15 residues. J lost 4 bases, V lost 4 bases, and 7 bases had no gene match.

This chain uses TRBV9 with TRBJ2-2; 8 nucleotides match TRBD2. The CDR3 has 15 residues. Looked up from germline, CDR1 is SGDLS and CDR2 is YYNGEE. V lost 0 bases, J lost 2 bases, and 0 bases stayed unmatched. CDR3 nucleotide sequence: TGTGCCAGCAGCGTAGGGACTAGCAACACCGGGGAGCTGTTTTTT. Translation gives CASSVGTSNTGELFF.

This clonotype occurred many times. This chain connects TRBV18 to TRBJ2-5; possibly TRBD1 for D (5 bases). Trimming cost V 6 bases and J 1 base, with 9 bases left between them. The CDR3 extends over 13 amino acids. Looked up from germline, CDR1 is KGHSH and CDR2 is LQKENI. CDR3 nucleotide sequence: TGTGCCAGCTCCCGAGACAGCCAAGAGACCCAGTACTTC. Its protein product is CASSRDSQETQYF. The full variable domain, rest sourced from reference TRBV18 and TRBJ2-5, is NAGVMQNPRHLVRRRGQEARLRCSPMKGHSHVYWYRQLPEEGLKFMVYLQKENIIDESGMPKERFSAEFPKEGPSILRIQQVVRGDSAAYFCASSRDSQETQYFGPGTRLLVL.

This clonotype was seen a few times. V and J are TRBV4-2 and TRBJ1-2; D might be TRBD1 (5 bases). The CDR3 has 15 amino acids. The germline gives CDR1 LGHNA, CDR2 YNFKEQ. Between the trimmed V and J ends, which lost 2 bases and 4 bases, there was a span of 14 bases. The CDR3, as DNA: TGTGCCAGCAGCCAACCTGACAGTCCTTTCTATGGCTACACCTTC. As protein: CASSQPDSPFYGYTF.